This T cell receptor (beta chain) derives from a study of control samples from healthy donors and cancer patients. Libraries were prepared by immunoSEQ multiplex PCR; TCRdb keeps only in-frame clonotypes and omits some of them. The table has 65,000 to 90,000 clones, over 75% seen once. V was clipped by 0 bases and J by 6 bases, with 15 bases between them. The CDR3 extends over 15 amino acids. The germline V gene encodes CDR1 SGHRS and CDR2 YFSETQ. Input material: blood. This TCR was recovered from a man in his forties or fifties in good health. The chain links TRBV5-1 to TRBJ1-2; the D is unclear. The CDR3 reads CASSLVFPSKDGYTF. DNA for the CDR3: TGCGCCAGCAGCTTGGTGTTCCCGTCTAAGGATGGCTACACCTTC.